In this sample, the clone carrying this T cell receptor beta chain turned up a few times. The antigen remains undetermined. The sample is drawn from a study of molecular identifiers for immune sequencing clone quantification. Across the whole study: RNA, taken in replicates from about 20,000 or 100,000 naive CD8 cells, was split five ways, with four sequenced.

Study-wide results and caveats: Clones that exceeded 20 RNA copies held over 99% of effector molecules, yet under 1% in naive cells.

Naive CD8 T cells underwent sorting with the CD8+CD4-CCR7+CD45RA+ definition. Each CDR3 protein is one row after TCRdb ran MiXCR on the PCR reads. The table has about 97,000 distinct CDR3 sequences, 30% to 45% seen once. The receptor comes from a human donor in good health. Some libraries in this study had Jurkat cell RNA spiked in. Sequencing was done on a sample of naive CD8+ T cells from blood, with Jurkat cell RNA spiked in. The subset: FACS-sorted CD8+CD4-CCR7+CD45RA+ naive T cells.

Here the CDR3 reads CASSLLAGAPIEQYF. In DNA form, the CDR3 reads TGTGCCAGCAGCCTCCTAGCGGGGGCCCCTATCGAGCAGTACTTC. The V call is TRBV7-2, the J call TRBJ2-7, with 10 nucleotides matching TRBD2. Trimming removed 5 bases from V and 6 bases from J; junction bases left unmatched: 10. CDR3 length: 15 residues. Germline loops: CDR1 SGHTA, CDR2 FQGNSA. Combining the CDR3 with reference TRBV7-2 and TRBJ2-7 gives the whole variable domain GAGVSQSPSNKVTEKGKDVELRCDPISGHTALYWYRQSLGQGLEFLIYFQGNSAPDKSGLPSDRFSAERTGGSVSTLTIQRTQQEDSAVYLCASSLLAGAPIEQYFGPGTRLTVT.